This T cell receptor (beta chain) was recorded in a study of CD8+ T cells in alopecia areata. Study results and limitations: Tofacitinib yielded significantly lower scalp clonality and fewer expanded CD8+ clones among the top 100. Although TCR sharing was seen in mice, sharing across patients was less clear, possibly for HLA-related reasons.

The sequencing template was cDNA reverse transcribed from extracted RNA. The protocol was immunoSEQ multiplex PCR, while the TCRdb copy is restricted to in-frame clones and leaves out a portion. Among hundreds of thousands of clones, 60% were seen once, and the ten largest hold about 0.88%. The CDR3 has 15 amino acids. Germline V gives CDR1 SEHNR, CDR2 FQNEAQ (reference sequence). The V end lost 1 base, the J end lost 3 bases, and 13 bases lay between the germline ends. Points on this clone: Its target is unknown.

As for treatment: oral pan-JAK inhibitor, 5-10 mg twice daily. Punch biopsies of lesional scalp, plus peripheral blood, were taken from alopecia areata patients. This clonotype originated in a human donor with alopecia areata. The specimen was CD4+ T cells sorted from blood, collected at roughly week 53, from a patient treated with tofacitinib. This chain connects TRBV7-9 to TRBJ2-7; D not resolved. CDR3 sequence: CASSLVRGIFYEQYF. The DNA of the CDR3 is TGTGCCAGCAGCTTAGTCCGAGGAATCTTCTACGAGCAGTACTTC. Full variable domain (outside the CDR3, taken from reference TRBV7-9 and TRBJ2-7): DTGVSQNPRHKITKRGQNVTFRCDPISEHNRLYWYRQTLGQGPEFLTYFQNEAQLEKSRLLSDRFSAERPKGSFSTLEIQRTEQGDSAMYLCASSLVRGIFYEQYFGPGTRLTVT.